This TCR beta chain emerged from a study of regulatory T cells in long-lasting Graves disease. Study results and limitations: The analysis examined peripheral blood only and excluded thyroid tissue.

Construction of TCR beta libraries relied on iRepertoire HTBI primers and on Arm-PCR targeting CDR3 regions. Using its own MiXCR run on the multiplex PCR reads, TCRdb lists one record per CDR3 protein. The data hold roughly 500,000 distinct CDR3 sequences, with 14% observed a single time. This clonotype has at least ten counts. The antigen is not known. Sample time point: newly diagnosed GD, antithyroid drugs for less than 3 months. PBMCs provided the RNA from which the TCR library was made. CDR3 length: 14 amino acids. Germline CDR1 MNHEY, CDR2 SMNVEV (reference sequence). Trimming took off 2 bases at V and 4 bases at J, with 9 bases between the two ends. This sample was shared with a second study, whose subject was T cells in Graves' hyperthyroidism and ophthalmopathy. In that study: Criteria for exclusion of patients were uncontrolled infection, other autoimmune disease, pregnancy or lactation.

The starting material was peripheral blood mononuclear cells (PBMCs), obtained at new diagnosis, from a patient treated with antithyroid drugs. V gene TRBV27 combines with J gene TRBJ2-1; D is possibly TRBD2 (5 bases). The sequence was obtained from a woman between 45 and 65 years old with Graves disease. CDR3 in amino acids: CASSLSGLYNEQFF. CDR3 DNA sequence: TGTGCCAGCAGTTTAAGCGGACTTTACAATGAGCAGTTCTTC.